The subject of this entry is one TCR beta chain. This clonotype has just a few counts. Its antigen remains unidentified. One base away there is no much larger clone; base qualities are not given. Per the germline V gene (reference sequence), DFQATT is the CDR1 and SNEGSKA is the CDR2. The CDR3 sequence holds 16 residues, the cysteine and phenylalanine included. The only DNA kept is the CDR3, 48 bases in frame from the first base. Here V drops 5 bases and J drops 4 bases, and the junction holds 12 bases not matched to any gene. Per the publication, the time point label means: patch test 3, about 24 weeks after DPC sensitization. The sample's treatment or condition label is to be understood as: therapeutic diphenylcyclopropenone sensitization with weekly scalp DPC. At each patch-test visit, blood was drawn before the patch test was applied. To be eligible, patients had to be aged 18 to 70, diagnosed with alopecia and judged suitable for DPC therapy, while pregnant patients were excluded. Total RNA was extracted from unfractionated whole blood that had been collected in Tempus Blood RNA tubes.

The library was prepared using RACE. These reads were obtained on a NextSeq 500. During library preparation, unique molecular identifiers were attached to individual cDNA molecules so that TCRs could be counted quantitatively and reproducibly. Both TCR alpha and TCR beta chains were sequenced from each blood RNA sample. In the authors' own workflow: A median of around 96,000 TCRs per sample was observed, with a range of about 20,000 to 750,000. The Decombinator software suite was used to annotate the V, J and CDR3 of the TCR reads. For the PS versus PT1 abundance plots, all samples were subsampled to the same number of TCRs (28,000). TCRs were defined as expanded if absent before sensitization and observed at least eight times at the 2-week time point. Starting from the raw public reads, TCRdb applied fastp trimming at Q25, assembled clones with MiXCR and retained in-frame beta chains. Merged by CDR3 protein, the rows form single entries marked with the most common genes and DNA. The V and J calls here are based on TCRdb, not the publication. The sample has 97,000 or so distinct CDR3 sequences on record, 25% to 30% of them singletons. In total, the top ten clones hold about 9.4% of the sample.

This record comes from a study of human T cells and chemical hapten exposure (dated by TCRdb to about 2021). About the investigation overall: For sensitization, 2% DPC in acetone was applied to an approximately 2 cm by approximately 2 cm area of upper inner arm skin. Patients additionally received weekly therapeutic DPC doses to the scalp throughout the roughly 25-week study period. Patch testing on the upper back used Finn chambers containing 0.01% DPC, with scoring done after 6 days according to International Contact Dermatitis Research Group standards. Alopecia areata with under or over 50% scalp involvement, alopecia totalis and alopecia universalis were represented in the patient cohort, which was mostly female. Libraries were combined into a pool for sequencing, and differences in TCR yield between samples came mainly from small differences in library volumes within the pool. The study tracked peripheral blood TCR repertoire changes in vivo during primary and secondary sensitization to the hapten diphenylcyclopropenone (DPC) in alopecia patients. Blood samples were taken from patients before sensitization (week 0) and then at 2, 6 and about 24 weeks after DPC sensitization. For TCR sequencing, blood came from 25 to 35 alopecia patients at anywhere from one to four time points (pre-sensitization, 2, 6 and 24 weeks). What the research found in general, with its limitations: No change with DPC sensitization was found in the number of TCRs above 1 in 1000 frequency, and no evidence of global repertoire structure alterations was found. After repeated subsampling, the strength of the expansion versus patch-test correlation and the threshold at which it became significant changed. A positive correlation was found between the number of PT1 expanded TCRs and patch test score, with significance reached at thresholds 8, 16 and 32 but not 4. Expanded TCRs formed significantly more large CDR3 similarity clusters than pre-sensitization or healthy control sets, consistent with antigen-driven responses. Because all patients had alopecia, a presumed autoimmune disease, the immune response of the patients might differ from that of healthy individuals.

This sample comprised whole blood, obtained in connection with sensitization to the hapten diphenylcyclopropenone (DPC). This receptor was identified in a man in his forties with alopecia areata. Some clones in this sample may be carry-over from other donors' samples. The chain uses TRBV20-1 and TRBJ2-3; 10 bases in between match TRBD2. The CDR3 has the sequence CSADLAGVRNADTQYF. The sequenced DNA is TGCAGTGCTGATCTAGCGGGAGTACGGAATGCAGATACGCAGTATTTT.